These 30 T cell receptor beta chains came from one sample sequenced in a study of regulatory T cells in long-lasting Graves disease. The time point is: persistent/refractory GD, antithyroid drugs over 5 years with positive TRAb. Isolated PBMC RNA provided the starting material for the TCR library. iRepertoire HTBI primers and Arm-PCR of CDR3 regions built TCR beta libraries. Each CDR3 protein gets one entry after TCRdb re-called the multiplex PCR reads with MiXCR. The table lists a few hundred thousand distinct CDR3 sequences, roughly 23% of them singletons. Sequenced material: peripheral blood mononuclear cells (PBMCs), taken when the disease was refractory, from a patient treated with antithyroid drugs. Every receptor here comes from a woman in her 40s with Graves disease.

This clonotype was seen at least ten times. The chain employs TRBV2 and TRBJ1-6; D may be TRBD1 (6 bases). The germline V and J ends were trimmed by 6 bases and 5 bases, with 14 bases remaining between them. The CDR3 runs to 15 residues. Germline lookup yields CDR1 SNHLY and CDR2 FYNNEI. This CDR3 reads CASRDSLSDNSPLHF. CDR3 coding DNA: TGTGCCAGCAGGGACAGCCTATCGGATAATTCACCCCTCCACTTT.

The table lists this clonotype with a few counts. The V gene is TRBV20-1, the J gene TRBJ2-2, with TRBD2 matching over 7 bases. From germline, CDR1 is DFQATT and CDR2 SNEGSKA (reference sequence). The CDR3 covers 15 residues. J was trimmed by 3 bases and V by 3 bases; bases with no gene match: 7. CDR3 sequence: CSARARDYYTGELFF. CDR3 sequence (DNA): TGCAGTGCTAGGGCCCGGGACTATTACACCGGGGAGCTGTTTTTT.

There are a few counts of this clonotype. The J gene is TRBJ2-2, the V gene TRBV19; 9 bases line up with TRBD1. Trimming removed 8 bases from V and 5 bases from J; junction bases left unmatched: 3. From germline, CDR1 is LNHDA and CDR2 SQIVND (reference sequence). This CDR3 contains 13 residues. The CDR3 coding sequence is TGTGCCAGTCGGGACAGGGCAACCGGGGAGCTGTTTTTT. It encodes CASRDRATGELFF.

Of note for this clonotype: This may come from a read error, since a much larger clone is one base off. The chain couples TRBV6-5 to TRBJ1-1; D is unclear. This CDR3 comprises 14 residues. Germline CDR1 reads MNHEY; CDR2 reads SVGAGI. Trimming cost V 4 bases and J 3 bases, with 12 bases left between them. CDR3 nucleotide sequence: TGTGCCAGCAGTTTAGGAGGGAGGCACACTGAAGCTTTCTTT. Translated: CASSLGGRHTEAFF.

This clonotype appeared many times. The V gene is TRBV14, the J gene TRBJ1-1; D gene uncertain. Trimming removed 2 bases at V and 3 bases at J, with 10 bases between. In germline, CDR1 is SGHDN, CDR2 FVKESK. This CDR3 comprises 14 residues. The DNA of the CDR3 is TGTGCCAGCAGCCAACGGGGTTGGGACACTGAAGCTTTCTTT. Its protein is CASSQRGWDTEAFF.

This clonotype was detected many times. The chain combines TRBV28 with TRBJ2-4, with 7 bases that match TRBD2. Germline CDR1 MDHEN, CDR2 SYDVKM. CDR3 length: 15 residues. J gave up 4 bases and V 3 bases, and 6 bases lay outside the gene matches. The CDR3 spells CASSLMQGGKNIQYF. The CDR3 nucleotides read TGTGCCAGCAGTTTGATGCAGGGAGGGAAAAACATTCAGTACTTC.

This clonotype was seen ten or more times. The rearrangement links TRBV6-1 to TRBJ2-7; no reliable D call. Trimming took 5 bases from V and 2 from J, leaving 7 bases between them. The CDR3 consists of 12 residues. CDR1 is MNHNS and CDR2 is SASEGT in the germline V gene. DNA for the CDR3: TGTGCCAGCAGTCCCCGTCCCTACGAGCAGTACTTC. Encoded protein: CASSPRPYEQYF.

The chain recombines TRBV18 with TRBJ1-1; 8 positions agree with TRBD1. Germline V gene sequence: CDR1 KGHSH, CDR2 LQKENI. This CDR3 is 15 amino acids long. The trim removed 3 bases at V and 10 bases at J, leaving 13 bases unmatched. This CDR3 is CASSPSGQEGTGAFF. CDR3 DNA: TGTGCCAGCTCACCGTCGGGACAGGAGGGGACCGGAGCTTTCTTT. Supplemented by reference TRBV18 and TRBJ1-1, the full variable domain reads NAGVMQNPRHLVRRRGQEARLRCSPMKGHSHVYWYRQLPEEGLKFMVYLQKENIIDESGMPKERFSAEFPKEGPSILRIQQVVRGDSAAYFCASSPSGQEGTGAFFGQGTRLTVV.

This clonotype was picked up many times. The chain recombines TRBV20-1 with TRBJ2-7, with 10 bases identical to TRBD2. The CDR3 loop spans 14 amino acids. Trimming at V came to 5 bases and at J to 2 bases, leaving 6 bases not matched to a gene. Germline V gene lookup returns CDR1 DFQATT and CDR2 SNEGSKA (reference sequence). CDR3 loop: CSAGGLASTYEQYF. DNA for the CDR3: TGCAGTGCTGGGGGACTAGCGAGTACCTACGAGCAGTACTTC.

This clonotype was picked up many times. The J gene is TRBJ1-1, the V gene TRBV25-1, with 7 bases matching TRBD1. V was clipped by 5 bases and J by 4 bases; unmatched bases: 4. CDR3 length: 13 residues. The V gene's germline CDR1 is MGHDK and CDR2 SYGVNS. CDR3 in amino acids: CASSLQGTTEAFF. CDR3 nucleotide sequence: TGTGCCAGCAGTCTACAGGGGACCACTGAAGCTTTCTTT.

The rearrangement links TRBV9 to TRBJ1-1, with D maybe TRBD1 (6 bases). The CDR3 has 20 amino acids. V was shortened by 2 bases and J by 2 bases, with 28 bases between the two germline ends. In germline, CDR1 is SGDLS, CDR2 YYNGEE. The CDR3 coding sequence is TGTGCCAGCAGCGTCTCCCCACTACGGGTCTCAGGGGAGGGCAACACTGAAGCTTTCTTT. As protein: CASSVSPLRVSGEGNTEAFF.

Comment on this clonotype: The conserved closing phenylalanine or tryptophan is absent in this CDR3, likely reflecting a read error. The chain recombines TRBV19 with TRBJ2-7; 7 bases line up with TRBD1. CDR1 is LNHDA and CDR2 is SQIVND in the germline V gene (reference sequence). V was clipped by 6 bases and J by 5 bases; unmatched bases: 10. This CDR3 contains 14 residues. For the CDR3, the DNA is TGTGCCAGTAGGCCAGGACAGGTCCTTGACGAGCAGTACTAC. It codes for CASRPGQVLDEQYY.

The V call is TRBV13, the J call TRBJ2-4; D possibly uses TRBD1 or TRBD2 (5 bases each). V was shortened by 4 bases and J by 7 bases, with 17 bases between the two germline ends. The CDR3 loop spans 15 amino acids. CDR1 and CDR2 (germline): PRHDT, FYEKMQ (reference sequence). The CDR3 here is CASSSLRSGRNIQYF. CDR3 DNA sequence: TGTGCCAGCAGCTCCCTTCGGTCGGGGCGGAACATTCAGTACTTC.

This clonotype appeared a few times. J is TRBJ1-2 and V is TRBV6-1; D uncertain. Deletions cut 0 bases from V and 4 bases from J, with 15 bases between. Germline V gene lookup returns CDR1 MNHNS and CDR2 SASEGT. This CDR3 is built from 16 residues. The CDR3 sequence is CASSEAYGMISYGYTF. CDR3 DNA: TGTGCCAGCAGTGAAGCGTACGGTATGATCAGCTATGGCTACACCTTC.

The chain is built from TRBV19 and TRBJ2-7; 9 bases align to TRBD1. Germline loops: CDR1 LNHDA, CDR2 SQIVND (reference sequence). CDR3 size: 15 residues. Germline trimming cut 6 bases from V and 3 bases from J; bases unmatched to any gene: 9. The CDR3 DNA is TGTGCCAGTAGACGAACCACAGGGGGCGGCTACGAGCAGTACTTC. Protein product: CASRRTTGGGYEQYF.

At least ten counts were recorded for this clonotype. The chain is built from TRBV27 and TRBJ1-5; D is unresolved. CDR3 size: 14 residues. Trimming took 5 bases from V and 5 from J, leaving 13 bases between them. Germline lookup yields CDR1 MNHEY and CDR2 SMNVEV (reference sequence). The CDR3, as DNA: TGTGCCAGCAGTCCTACCAGAGGAGATCAGCCCCAGCATTTT. Encoded protein: CASSPTRGDQPQHF.

This clonotype was counted many times. The chain couples TRBV7-8 to TRBJ1-1; TRBD1 agrees at 7 bases. Per the germline V gene, CDR1 is SGHVS and CDR2 is FQNEAQ. The CDR3 is made up of 15 amino acids. V shed 2 bases, J shed 5 bases, and the junction held 8 bases outside the gene matches. CDR3 nucleotides: TGTGCCAGCAGCTTATTGGGGACAGTAAATACTGAAGCTTTCTTT. Translation: CASSLLGTVNTEAFF.

This chain joins TRBV28 and TRBJ1-2; the D gene is possibly TRBD1 (5 bases). Germline lookup yields CDR1 MDHEN and CDR2 SYDVKM. Trimming stripped 3 bases from V and 5 bases from J, with 19 bases between. CDR3 length: 16 amino acids. Here the CDR3 DNA reads TGTGCCAGCAGTTTCGCCTGGAGAGGGACTGAATATGGCTACACCTTC. It specifies CASSFAWRGTEYGYTF.

V and J are TRBV6-1 and TRBJ1-3; D remains ambiguous. The germline V and J ends were trimmed by 7 bases and 0 bases, with 4 bases remaining between them. The CDR3 loop spans 12 amino acids. From germline, CDR1 is MNHNS and CDR2 SASEGT. The chain's CDR3 is CASTASGNTIYF. DNA of the CDR3: TGTGCCAGCACGGCCTCTGGAAACACCATATATTTT.

This clonotype came up many times. The chain links TRBV11-2 to TRBJ1-6; unclear D gene. Germline V lookup: CDR1 SGHAT, CDR2 FQNNGV. The CDR3 runs to 12 residues. V dropped 4 bases and J dropped 8 bases, with 6 bases sitting between them. CDR3 in amino acids: CASSSLYSPLHF. CDR3 bases: TGTGCCAGCAGCTCGCTGTATTCACCCCTCCACTTT.

About this clonotype: Possible read error: a much larger clone is one base away. The rearrangement uses TRBV29-1 and TRBJ1-1, with 8 bases identical to TRBD1. The CDR3 consists of 13 residues. The germline V gene has CDR1 SQVTM and CDR2 ANQGSEA. V lost 8 bases and J lost 4; bases outside the gene matches: 9. In DNA, the CDR3 is TGCAGCATGCGTGACAGGGGTGTCACTGAAGCTTTCTTT. It specifies CSMRDRGVTEAFF.

This clonotype was detected ten times or more. This chain links TRBV11-1 with TRBJ2-5; D remains ambiguous. This CDR3 has 16 amino acids. Trimming stripped 2 bases from V and 0 bases from J, with 13 bases between. Germline CDR1 reads SGHAT; CDR2 reads FQDESV (reference sequence). CDR3 region: CASSLPGLRYQETQYF. DNA for the CDR3: TGTGCCAGCAGCTTACCAGGCCTGAGGTACCAAGAGACCCAGTACTTC.

In its sample, this clonotype was seen a few times. The V and J genes are TRBV20-1 and TRBJ2-7, with 7 bases aligning to TRBD1. The germline CDR1 and CDR2 sequences are DFQATT and SNEGSKA (reference sequence). The V gene end was trimmed by 6 bases and the J gene end by 4 bases; junction bases not matched to a gene: 3. The CDR3 totals 11 residues. For the CDR3, the DNA is TGCAGTGCCCGGACAGGTTACGAGCAGTACTTC. Encoded protein: CSARTGYEQYF.

Ten or more counts support this clonotype. This chain joins TRBV28 and TRBJ2-5; tentatively, D is TRBD2 (5 bases). The CDR3 runs 14 residues. With 8 bases removed from V and 0 bases from J, the gap between germline ends came to 13 bases. The germline V gene has CDR1 MDHEN and CDR2 SYDVKM. The CDR3 spells CASYHFGDQETQYF. CDR3 DNA sequence: TGTGCCAGCTACCATTTCGGGGACCAAGAGACCCAGTACTTC.

A few counts support this clonotype. The chain couples TRBV19 to TRBJ1-5; D is ambiguous. Trimming took off 7 bases at V and 7 bases at J, with 14 bases between the two ends. Germline assignment: CDR1 LNHDA and CDR2 SQIVND (reference sequence). There are 13 residues in the CDR3. CDR3 bases: TGTGCCAGTAATCCGGGCGCCAGGCAGCCCCAGCATTTT. This translates into CASNPGARQPQHF. Full variable domain (remainder filled in from reference TRBV19 and TRBJ1-5): DGGITQSPKYLFRKEGQNVTLSCEQNLNHDAMYWYRQDPGQGLRLIYYSQIVNDFQKGDIAEGYSVSREKKESFPLTVTSAQKNPTAFYLCASNPGARQPQHFGDGTRLSIL.

The chain combines TRBV19 with TRBJ2-7; D gene ambiguous. The CDR3 totals 13 residues. V gave up 3 bases and J gave up 4 bases, with 10 bases separating them. Germline loops: CDR1 LNHDA, CDR2 SQIVND (reference sequence). In DNA, the CDR3 is TGTGCCAGTAGTATTGGCAGAGAGTACGAGCAGTACTTC. Its protein product is CASSIGREYEQYF. Drawing the rest from reference TRBV19 and TRBJ2-7, the complete variable domain is DGGITQSPKYLFRKEGQNVTLSCEQNLNHDAMYWYRQDPGQGLRLIYYSQIVNDFQKGDIAEGYSVSREKKESFPLTVTSAQKNPTAFYLCASSIGREYEQYFGPGTRLTVT.

This chain joins TRBV2 and TRBJ2-1; D tentatively fits TRBD1 or TRBD2 (5 bases each). V dropped 11 bases and J dropped 6 bases, with 11 bases sitting between them. This CDR3 spans 11 amino acids. CDR1 is SNHLY, CDR2 FYNNEI, per germline. The CDR3 DNA reads TGTGCCTGGGACGTTGGCAATGAGCAGTTCTTC. This translates into CAWDVGNEQFF.

This clonotype was detected ten times or more. The chain has TRBV6-1 and TRBJ2-6; D uncertain. CDR3 length: 14 residues. With 7 bases removed from V and 0 bases from J, the gap between germline ends came to 7 bases. In germline, CDR1 is MNHNS, CDR2 SASEGT. This CDR3 reads CASTSPSGANVLTF. As DNA, the CDR3 is TGTGCCAGCACTTCCCCCTCTGGGGCCAACGTCCTGACTTTC.

In its sample, this clonotype was seen a few times. J is TRBJ2-1 and V is TRBV11-3; 11 bases map to TRBD2. Germline lookup yields CDR1 SGHNT and CDR2 YENEEA. The V gene end was trimmed by 4 bases and the J gene end by 4 bases; junction bases not matched to a gene: 3. CDR3 length equals 15 residues. The chain's CDR3 is CASSSGLAVYNEQFF. In nucleotides, the CDR3 is TGTGCCAGCAGCTCGGGACTAGCGGTTTACAATGAGCAGTTCTTC.

This clonotype has a count of ten or more. This sequence joins TRBV3-1 and TRBJ2-5, with a possible D match to TRBD1 (5 bases). This CDR3 has 14 residues. V dropped 3 bases and J dropped 5 bases, with 13 bases sitting between them. Germline-derived CDR1 and CDR2 are LGHDT and YNNKEL (reference sequence). This chain's CDR3 is CASSHRAKQETQYF. The CDR3 region has the DNA TGTGCCAGCAGCCACAGGGCTAAACAGGAGACCCAGTACTTC.